The source of this T cell receptor beta chain is a study of T cells in Graves' hyperthyroidism and ophthalmopathy. Looking at the study overall: Specimen type is peripheral blood, collected at initial diagnosis prior to any treatment.

Diagnostic decisions used clinical symptoms, serum thyroxine and TRAb, thyroid ultrasound and orbital computed tomography. Trimming cost V 8 bases and J 1 base; bases outside gene matches: 6. The CDR3 has 15 residues. CDR1 MNHEY and CDR2 SMNVEV come from the germline V gene (reference sequence). This clonotype was counted at least ten times. The CDR3 regions of TCR beta were amplified from RNA transcripts. A set of HTBI primers served as the primers for a first-round RT-PCR of the TCR CDR3. TCRdb fed the multiplex PCR reads into MiXCR, producing one record per CDR3 protein. Of 400,000 or so distinct CDR3 sequences listed, roughly 15% are singletons.

The sequence derives from a woman aged 25 to 39 with Graves' ophthalmopathy. Material: blood. The chain joins TRBV27 to TRBJ2-1; 9 bases match TRBD2. The CDR3 reads CASGPAGGSYNEQFF. DNA for the CDR3: TGTGCCAGCGGGCCAGCGGGGGGTTCCTACAATGAGCAGTTCTTC.